This T cell receptor beta chain came from a study of cytomegalovirus exposure and HLA in healthy donors. There are 14 residues in the CDR3. Germline CDR1 reads MDHEN; CDR2 reads SYDVKM. V lost 0 bases, J lost 5 bases, and 10 bases lay in between. Here immunoSEQ multiplex PCR was the method, and the copy in TCRdb shows in-frame clones only, minus some. In the table there are more than 300,000 clones, about nine tenths of which are singletons. The chain is built from TRBV28 and TRBJ2-5, with D perhaps TRBD2 (6 bases). The TCR sequence derives from a woman aged 18-29 years in good health and CMV-seronegative. The sample was PBMCs. The CDR3 is CASSLWGTRETQYF. The CDR3 DNA follows: TGTGCCAGCAGTTTATGGGGGACTCGGGAGACCCAGTACTTC.